This TCR beta chain was sequenced in a study of lymphopenia after photon versus proton radiotherapy. Notes on this clone: Its specificity is not known.

The CDR3 runs to 13 residues. CDR1 is MNHEY and CDR2 is SVGAGI in the germline V gene. Unmatched junction bases numbered 4, after V lost 4 bases and J lost 6 bases. Notes on the study in general: Under photons, naive T cells and diversity fell while effector/memory populations rose. Survival link was tested only in deceased patients; proton benefit remains a possibility. In patients who died, overall survival fell as post-nadir TCR diversity dropped more. After the lymphocyte nadir, photon-treated repertoires showed oligoclonal expansion, especially of CD8+ Temra cells.

The data were produced by immunoSEQ multiplex PCR, yet TCRdb's version contains in-frame clones alone and is incomplete. In the table there are more than 60,000 clones, 75% to 90% of which are singletons. The clonotype was recovered from a man aged 35 to 55 with gastric cancer. The rearrangement links TRBV6-5 to TRBJ2-7; 9 positions match TRBD1. The sequences come from peripheral blood, collected from a patient treated with photon-based radiotherapy. In DNA form, the CDR3 reads TGTGCCAGCAGTTCCGGGACAGGGCGCGAGCAGTACTTC. As protein: CASSSGTGREQYF.